The TCR beta chain described here comes from a study of blood T cell repertoires in COVID-19 (dated by TCRdb to about 2020). In the study overall: Samples from collaborators originated in the United States, Italy and Spain and spanned both the acute and convalescent phases of COVID-19. The prospective study material was composed of cDNA or gDNA derived from T cells, B-cell-depleted T cells, or PBMCs. Deeply sampled blood TCRbeta repertoires from subjects exposed to, actively infected with, or recovered from COVID-19 were included in the dataset. A freely available public database, intended as a resource for researchers studying the immune response to SARS-CoV-2, is where the repertoires were released. Samples came from the ongoing ImmuneRACE study (first 160 participants) plus 1,254 subjects from 6 global collaborators. Sample metadata almost always included a de-identified subject ID, COVID-19 status, age in years and sex. Where HLA class I and class II types were available, the types were taken from metadata supplied by the sample provider, not from assay-based typing.

CDR1 and CDR2 are drawn from the germline V gene (reference sequence): LGHDT, YNNKEL. From the cysteine up to the phenylalanine, the CDR3 has a length of 17 residues. The retained sequence is limited to the CDR3, 51 bases, with the frame set at the first base. At the junction V is shortened by 0 bases and J by 5 bases; bases outside the gene matches: 5. The research as a whole found: The quantity of clinical and demographic metadata differed by source and by participant and was supplied without curation.

Whole blood was collected in K2EDTA tubes by collaborating institutions according to the institutions' own protocols. Collaborator samples were shipped for TCRbeta analysis as frozen whole blood, isolated PBMCs, or DNA extracted from either sample type. TCRbeta CDR3 regions were amplified from genomic DNA using the immunoSEQ Assay, a bias-controlled multiplex PCR. Under the source paper's analysis protocol: The number of nucleated cells in each sample was estimated by amplification of reference gene primers within the assay. Sequence reads were collapsed and filtered to measure the absolute abundance of every unique TCRbeta CDR3 rearrangement. For each sample, productive Simpson clonality was calculated as the square root of Simpson's diversity index across productive rearrangements. In TCRdb, the immuneACCESS table is reduced to in-frame sequences with V and J assigned. These tables do not hold every clone; where another copy was compared, an unresolved V gene accounts for under half, and the others remain unexplained. V and J calls and clone size follow that table, whereas D and trimming were derived from the DNA. The sample data list roughly 120,000 clones, and around 88% of these were observed just once. Roughly 5.4% of the sample is held by the ten biggest clonotypes.

To note about this clone: Its antigen has not been determined. No clone much larger than this one lies a single base away; base qualities are absent.

Input material: peripheral blood. The chain joins TRBV3-1 (or the pseudogene TRBV3-2) to TRBJ2-5; 14 central bases correspond to TRBD2. This TCR came from a human donor in a cohort sampled during active COVID-19. The bases read TGTGCCAGCAGCCAAGAGCTTCGACTAGCGGGAGGGGAGACCCAGTACTTC. Its translation reads: CASSQELRLAGGETQYF.